This is a list of T cell receptor beta chains from one sample in a study of identifying expanded T cells in peripheral blood. TCRdb's table, derived via immunoSEQ multiplex PCR, lists solely in-frame clones and lacks some. The table includes about 100,000 clones, approximately 88% detected once. Sequencing was performed on blood. The receptors were sampled from a person aged 18-69 years in good health. The CDR3 runs from the conserved cysteine through the conserved F or W. The order of the fields is D gene, clone size, V gene, J gene, CDR3 DNA, CDR3 protein. The D gene is left open where the match is weak. Expanded clones get a size class; other rows say once, few or many, or leave the size out.

D gene: TRBD1
clone size: -
V gene: TRBV19
J gene: TRBJ1-1
CDR3 DNA: TGTGCCAGTAGCTCAGGACAGGGAGGGACGAACACTGAAGCTTTCTTT
CDR3 protein: CASSSGQGGTNTEAFF

D gene: -
clone size: once
V gene: TRBV19
J gene: TRBJ1-6
CDR3 DNA: TGTGCCAGTAGTATGCAGGGTTATAATTCACCCCTCCACTTT
CDR3 protein: CASSMQGYNSPLHF

D gene: -
clone size: -
V gene: TRBV19
J gene: TRBJ2-5
CDR3 DNA: TGTGCCAGTAAAACGGACACTGCCCAAGAGACCCAGTACTTC
CDR3 protein: CASKTDTAQETQYF

D gene: -
clone size: -
V gene: TRBV7-2
J gene: TRBJ1-6
CDR3 DNA: TGTGCCAGCAGCTTATTATATAATTCACCCCTCCACTTT
CDR3 protein: CASSLLYNSPLHF

D gene: -
clone size: -
V gene: TRBV30
J gene: TRBJ2-7
CDR3 DNA: TGTGCCTGGAGTAGGGGGTCCTCCTACGAGCAGTACTTC
CDR3 protein: CAWSRGSSYEQYF

D gene: TRBD1
clone size: -
V gene: TRBV7-9
J gene: TRBJ1-1
CDR3 DNA: TGTGCCAGCAGCTCTACCCCCGGGACAGGGGGCGAGACTGAAGCTTTCTTT
CDR3 protein: CASSSTPGTGGETEAFF

D gene: TRBD1
clone size: once
V gene: TRBV7-2
J gene: TRBJ1-5
CDR3 DNA: TGTGCCAGCAGCGCGGGACAGAGCAATCAGCCCCAGCATTTT
CDR3 protein: CASSAGQSNQPQHF

D gene: TRBD1
clone size: -
V gene: TRBV9
J gene: TRBJ2-3
CDR3 DNA: TGTGCCAGCAGCCTTAGGGACAGATACACAGATACGCAGTATTTT
CDR3 protein: CASSLRDRYTDTQYF

D gene: TRBD2
clone size: -
V gene: TRBV27
J gene: TRBJ2-3
CDR3 DNA: TGTGCCAGCAGTTCCGCCATACTAGCGGGAGCTACAGATACGCAGTATTTT
CDR3 protein: CASSSAILAGATDTQYF

D gene: TRBD1
clone size: -
V gene: TRBV6-6
J gene: TRBJ1-6
CDR3 DNA: TGTGCCAGCACCGAGACAGGGACGAATTCACCCCTCCACTTT
CDR3 protein: CASTETGTNSPLHF